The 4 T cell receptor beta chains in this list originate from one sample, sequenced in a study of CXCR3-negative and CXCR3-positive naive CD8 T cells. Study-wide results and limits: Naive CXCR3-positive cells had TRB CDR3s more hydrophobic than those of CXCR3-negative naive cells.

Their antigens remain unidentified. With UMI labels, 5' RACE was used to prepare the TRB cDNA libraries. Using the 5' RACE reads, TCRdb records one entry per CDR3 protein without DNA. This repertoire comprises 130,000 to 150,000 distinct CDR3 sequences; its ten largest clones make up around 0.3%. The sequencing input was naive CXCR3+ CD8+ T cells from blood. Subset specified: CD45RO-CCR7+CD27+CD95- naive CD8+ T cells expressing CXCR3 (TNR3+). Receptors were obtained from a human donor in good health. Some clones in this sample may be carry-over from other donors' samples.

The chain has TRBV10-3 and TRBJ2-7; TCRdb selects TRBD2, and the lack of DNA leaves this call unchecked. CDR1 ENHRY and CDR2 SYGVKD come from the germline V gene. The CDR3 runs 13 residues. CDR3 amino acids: CAVSSGRANEQYF.

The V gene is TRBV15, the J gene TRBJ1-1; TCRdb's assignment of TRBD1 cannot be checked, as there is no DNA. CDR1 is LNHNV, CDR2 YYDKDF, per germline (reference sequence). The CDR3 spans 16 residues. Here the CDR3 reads CATSSFPGQGNTEAFF.

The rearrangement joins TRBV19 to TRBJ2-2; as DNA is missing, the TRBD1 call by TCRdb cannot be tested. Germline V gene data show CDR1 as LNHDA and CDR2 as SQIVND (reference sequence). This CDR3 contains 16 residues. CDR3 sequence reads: CASTRSRAGQPGELFF.

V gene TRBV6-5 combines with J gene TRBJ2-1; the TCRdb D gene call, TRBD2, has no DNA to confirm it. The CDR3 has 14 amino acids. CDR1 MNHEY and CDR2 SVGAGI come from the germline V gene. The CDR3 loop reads CASRVAGGLIEQFF.